This T cell receptor (beta chain) was profiled in a study of cytomegalovirus exposure and HLA in healthy donors. The CDR3 is 14 residues long. V was pared by 3 bases and J by 6 bases, with 8 bases of the junction left unmatched. Germline-derived CDR1 and CDR2 are SGHNT and YYREEE (reference sequence). The PCR was carried out with 60 Vbeta primers and 13 Jbeta primers. The repertoire was sequenced with immunoSEQ multiplex PCR; TCRdb's copy has only in-frame clones and lacks some. The table includes some 190,000 clones, 82% detected once. The chain joins TRBV5-4 to TRBJ1-1; 7 bases are shared with TRBD1. The origin of this receptor is a man aged 35 to 55 in good health and CMV-seronegative. The source material was PBMCs. CDR3 amino acids: CASSSDRDWPEAFF. The CDR3 nucleotides read TGTGCCAGCAGCTCCGACAGGGATTGGCCTGAAGCTTTCTTT.